These 14 T cell receptor beta chains came from one sample sequenced in a study of cytomegalovirus exposure and HLA in healthy donors. The study ran its PCR with 60 Vbeta and 13 Jbeta primers. The assay was immunoSEQ multiplex PCR, and TCRdb's table has in-frame clones only and misses some. Of 85,000 to 130,000 clones in the sample, around 80% are singletons; the top ten hold under 5%. Specimen: PBMCs. All receptors come from a female donor in good health and CMV-seropositive.

In its sample, this clone was seen a few times. This rearrangement joins TRBV6-5 to TRBJ2-2; D is possibly TRBD2 (5 bases). Trimming stripped 2 bases from V and 4 bases from J, with 5 bases between. Germline values: CDR1 MNHEY, CDR2 SVGAGI. This CDR3 comprises 13 residues. The chain's CDR3 is CASSYGSTGELFF. In DNA, the CDR3 is TGTGCCAGCAGTTACGGGAGCACCGGGGAGCTGTTTTTT.

This chain links TRBV10-3 with TRBJ2-1, with 8 nucleotides matching TRBD2. Germline trimming cut 10 bases from V and 9 bases from J; bases unmatched to any gene: 14. The CDR3 is 14 amino acids. In germline, CDR1 is ENHRY, CDR2 SYGVKD. CDR3 sequence (DNA): TGTGCCAGCGGGAGGCTAGCCCAGGAGTCTGAGCAGTTCTTC. Translated, it gives CASGRLAQESEQFF.

This chain connects TRBV20-1 to TRBJ2-1; TRBD1 matches 7 bases. With 7 bases clipped from V and 6 bases from J, the junction kept 3 bases outside the gene matches. The CDR3 has 11 amino acids. Germline V CDR1 and CDR2: DFQATT, SNEGSKA (reference sequence). The CDR3 nucleotides are TGCAGTGTACCAGGGGGCAATGAGCAGTTCTTC. This encodes CSVPGGNEQFF.

The rearrangement uses TRBV2 and TRBJ2-7, with a weak D call TRBD1 (6 bases). The germline V and J ends were trimmed by 6 bases and 4 bases, with 10 bases remaining between them. Germline-derived CDR1 and CDR2 are SNHLY and FYNNEI. The CDR3 contains 12 residues. CDR3 DNA: TGTGCCAGCAGCGCTACAGGGTACGAGCAGTACTTC. Encoded protein: CASSATGYEQYF.

The chain couples TRBV7-6 to TRBJ2-1, with D tentatively TRBD2 (6 bases). Germline V gene lookup returns CDR1 SGHVS and CDR2 FNYEAQ. The CDR3 is 14 amino acids. V lost 5 bases to trimming and J lost 8 bases, with 16 bases between them. This CDR3 reads CASSHLWGVDEQFF. CDR3 nucleotides: TGTGCCAGCAGCCATTTATGGGGGGTCGATGAGCAGTTCTTC.

The V and J genes are TRBV7-9 and TRBJ1-1; D is uncertain. Germline lookup yields CDR1 SEHNR and CDR2 FQNEAQ (reference sequence). This CDR3 contains 15 residues. Between the trimmed V and J ends, which lost 1 base and 4 bases, there was a span of 13 bases. The CDR3 sequence is CASSLGSPVTTEAFF. The CDR3 nucleotides read TGTGCCAGCAGCTTAGGGAGTCCCGTGACCACTGAAGCTTTCTTT.

Only one count was recorded for this clone. The J gene is TRBJ2-1, the V gene TRBV18, with a tentative D call TRBD1 (5 bases). The CDR3 extends over 13 amino acids. V gave up 3 bases and J gave up 9 bases, with 12 bases separating them. CDR1 is KGHSH, CDR2 LQKENI, per germline. The CDR3 is CASSPKEGVEQFF. The CDR3 DNA follows: TGTGCCAGCTCACCCAAGGAAGGGGTTGAGCAGTTCTTC.

V is TRBV5-1 and J is TRBJ1-6; a weak D match, TRBD1 (6 bases). The CDR3 sequence is 12 residues long. Germline values: CDR1 SGHRS, CDR2 YFSETQ. Deletions cut 5 bases from V and 10 bases from J, with 10 bases between. In DNA form, the CDR3 reads TGCGCCAGCAGTCAAGGGGGATCACCCCTCCACTTT. Translation: CASSQGGSPLHF. The variable domain in full, completed from reference TRBV5-1 and TRBJ1-6, reads KAGVTQTPRYLIKTRGQQVTLSCSPISGHRSVSWYQQTPGQGLQFLFEYFSETQRNKGNFPGRFSGRQFSNSRSEMNVSTLELGDSALYLCASSQGGSPLHFGNGTRLTVT.

The chain links TRBV9 to TRBJ2-7, with D tentatively TRBD2 (6 bases). Between the trimmed V and J ends, which lost 3 bases and 2 bases, there was a span of 15 bases. The CDR3 length is 15 residues. Germline CDR1 reads SGDLS; CDR2 reads YYNGEE. The CDR3 protein is CASSAGSSPTYEQYF. CDR3 DNA: TGTGCCAGCAGCGCCGGGAGCTCGCCAACCTACGAGCAGTACTTC. The full variable domain, completed using reference TRBV9 and TRBJ2-7, is DSGVTQTPKHLITATGQRVTLRCSPRSGDLSVYWYQQSLDQGLQFLIQYYNGEERAKGNILERFSAQQFPDLHSELNLSSLELGDSALYFCASSAGSSPTYEQYFGPGTRLTVT.

The chain couples TRBV5-8 to TRBJ2-7; 12 bases agree with TRBD2. CDR3 size: 16 residues. Losses at the gene ends were 4 bases for V and 2 bases for J; bases not matched to a gene: 7. CDR1 is SGHTS and CDR2 is YDEGEE in the germline V gene. CDR3 residues: CASSQTSGGAPYEQYF. In DNA form, the CDR3 reads TGTGCCAGCAGCCAGACTAGCGGGGGAGCACCCTACGAGCAGTACTTC.

This clone is a singleton in its sample. The CDR3 nucleotides read TGCGCCAGCAGTGAGTCTAGCGGGGCCCGAGAGACCCAGTACTTC. It encodes CASSESSGARETQYF. The chain employs TRBV10-1 and TRBJ2-5, with 8 bases fitting TRBD2. Trimming removed 0 bases from V and 4 bases from J; junction bases left unmatched: 4. CDR3 size: 15 residues. Germline V gene data show CDR1 as WNHNN and CDR2 as SYGVQD (reference sequence).

The chain has TRBV5-1 and TRBJ1-2; tentative D call: TRBD1 (5 bases). The CDR3 runs 15 residues. The germline gives CDR1 SGHRS, CDR2 YFSETQ. The V end was cut by 0 bases, the J end by 1 base, with 10 bases between. CDR3 loop: CASSLAGVGNYGYTF. The DNA for the CDR3 is TGCGCCAGCAGCTTGGCGGGGGTCGGTAACTATGGCTACACCTTC.

This clone turned up a few times. The chain has TRBV5-6 and TRBJ1-3; D not resolved. CDR3 length: 12 residues. CDR1 and CDR2 from the germline V gene are SGHDT and YYEEEE. Trimming left V 6 bases short and J 4 bases short, with 8 bases between. The CDR3 is CASTLRGNTIYF. The CDR3 region has the DNA TGTGCCAGCACCCTACGAGGAAACACCATATATTTT.

V usage is TRBV4-3 and J usage is TRBJ2-3, with D perhaps TRBD1 (6 bases). This CDR3 has 15 amino acids. The V gene's germline CDR1 is LGHNA and CDR2 YSLEER. Trimming removed 4 bases from V and 4 bases from J, with 15 bases in between. CDR3 sequence reads: CASSPEGVGADTQYF. CDR3 nucleotides: TGCGCCAGCAGCCCCGAGGGGGTGGGGGCAGATACGCAGTATTTT.